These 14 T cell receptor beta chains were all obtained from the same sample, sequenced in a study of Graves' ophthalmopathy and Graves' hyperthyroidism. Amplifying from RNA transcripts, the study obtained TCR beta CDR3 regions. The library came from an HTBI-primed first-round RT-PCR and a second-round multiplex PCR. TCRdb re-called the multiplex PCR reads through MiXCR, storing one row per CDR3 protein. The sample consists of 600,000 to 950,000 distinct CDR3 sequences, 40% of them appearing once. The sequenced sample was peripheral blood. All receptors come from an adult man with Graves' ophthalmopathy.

In DNA form, the CDR3 reads TGTGCCAGCAGCTTAACGGGTAGCGGGAGACCAGCTGAGGGAGAGACCCAGTACTTC. It encodes CASSLTGSGRPAEGETQYF. This chain uses TRBV7-9 with TRBJ2-5; the match to TRBD2 covers 9 bases. The length of the CDR3 is 19 residues. Trimming removed 2 bases from V and 4 bases from J; junction bases left unmatched: 17. The germline V gene has CDR1 SEHNR and CDR2 FQNEAQ (reference sequence).

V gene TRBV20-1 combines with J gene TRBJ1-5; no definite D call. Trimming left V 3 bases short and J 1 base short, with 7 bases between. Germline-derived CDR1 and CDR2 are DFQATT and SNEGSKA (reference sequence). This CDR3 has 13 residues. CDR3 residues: CSASILSNQPQHF. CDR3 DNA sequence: TGCAGTGCTAGCATCCTAAGCAATCAGCCCCAGCATTTT.

CDR3 sequence: CASSVGLSNTGELFF. The CDR3 DNA follows: TGTGCCAGCAGCGTGGGACTATCGAACACCGGGGAGCTGTTTTTT. The chain combines TRBV7-9 with TRBJ2-2; 7 bases are shared with TRBD2. The CDR3 extends over 15 amino acids. CDR1 is SEHNR, CDR2 FQNEAQ, per germline (reference sequence). J lost 0 bases, V lost 5 bases, and 3 bases had no gene match.

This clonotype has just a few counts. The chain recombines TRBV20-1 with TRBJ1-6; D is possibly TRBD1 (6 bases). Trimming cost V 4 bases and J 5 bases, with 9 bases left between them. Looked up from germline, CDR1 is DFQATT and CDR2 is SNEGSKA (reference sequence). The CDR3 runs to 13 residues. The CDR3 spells CSANGQNNSPLHF. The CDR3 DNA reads TGCAGTGCTAACGGACAGAATAATTCACCCCTCCACTTT.

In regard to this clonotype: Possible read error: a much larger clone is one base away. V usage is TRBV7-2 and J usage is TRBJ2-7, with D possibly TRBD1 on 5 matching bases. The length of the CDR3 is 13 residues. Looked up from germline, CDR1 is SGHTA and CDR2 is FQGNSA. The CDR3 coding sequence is TGTGCCAGCAGCTTAGACAGGAACTACGAGCAGTGCTTC. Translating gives CASSLDRNYEQCF.

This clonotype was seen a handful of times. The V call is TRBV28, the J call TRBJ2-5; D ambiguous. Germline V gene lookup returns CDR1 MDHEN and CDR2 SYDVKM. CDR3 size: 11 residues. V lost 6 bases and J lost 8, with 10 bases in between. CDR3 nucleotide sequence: TGTGCCAGCAGCGACGTCGTAACCCAGTACTTC. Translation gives CASSDVVTQYF.

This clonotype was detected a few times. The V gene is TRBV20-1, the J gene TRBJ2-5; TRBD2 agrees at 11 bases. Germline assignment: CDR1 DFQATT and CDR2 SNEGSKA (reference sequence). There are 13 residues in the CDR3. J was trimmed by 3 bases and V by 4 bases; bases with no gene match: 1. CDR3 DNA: TGCAGTGCTATACTAGCGGGAGAAGAGACCCAGTACTTC. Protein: CSAILAGEETQYF.

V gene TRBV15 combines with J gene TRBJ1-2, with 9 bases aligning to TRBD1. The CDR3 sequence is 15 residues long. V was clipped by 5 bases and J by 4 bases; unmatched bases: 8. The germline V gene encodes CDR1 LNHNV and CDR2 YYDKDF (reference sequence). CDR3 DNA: TGTGCCACCAGCGTTGCCCGGGACAGGGCCTATGGCTACACCTTC. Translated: CATSVARDRAYGYTF.

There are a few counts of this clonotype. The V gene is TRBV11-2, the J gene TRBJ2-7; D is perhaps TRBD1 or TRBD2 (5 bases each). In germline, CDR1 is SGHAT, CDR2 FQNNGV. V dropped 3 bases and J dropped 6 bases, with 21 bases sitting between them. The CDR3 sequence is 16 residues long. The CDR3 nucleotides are TGTGCCAGCAGCTTGGGGGTCGGGATCCCATCGGGCGAGCAGTACTTC. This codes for CASSLGVGIPSGEQYF. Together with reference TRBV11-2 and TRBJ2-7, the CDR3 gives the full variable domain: EAGVAQSPRYKIIEKRQSVAFWCNPISGHATLYWYQQILGQGPKLLIQFQNNGVVDDSQLPKDRFSAERLKGVDSTLKIQPAKLEDSAVYLCASSLGVGIPSGEQYFGPGTRLTVT.

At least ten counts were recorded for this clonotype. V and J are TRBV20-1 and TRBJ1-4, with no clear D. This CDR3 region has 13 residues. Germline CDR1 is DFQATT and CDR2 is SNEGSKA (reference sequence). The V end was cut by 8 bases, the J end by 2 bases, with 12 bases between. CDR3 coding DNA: TGCAGTCACTACCGGAGGACTAATGAAAAACTGTTTTTT. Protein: CSHYRRTNEKLFF.

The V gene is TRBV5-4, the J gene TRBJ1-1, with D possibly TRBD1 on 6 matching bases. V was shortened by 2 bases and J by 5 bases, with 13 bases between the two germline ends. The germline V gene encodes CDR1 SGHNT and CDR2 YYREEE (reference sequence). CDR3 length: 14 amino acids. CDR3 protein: CASSFGRGGTEAFF. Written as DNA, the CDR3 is TGTGCCAGCAGCTTCGGCAGGGGTGGTACTGAAGCTTTCTTT.

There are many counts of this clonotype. Written as DNA, the CDR3 is TGCAGCGTTGAAGAGCTATCTGGGGCCAACGTCCTGACTTTC. Amino acids: CSVEELSGANVLTF. The chain carries TRBV29-1 and TRBJ2-6; D ambiguous. The CDR3 contains 14 residues. Trimming took 0 bases from V and 1 from J, leaving 4 bases between them. Germline V gene data show CDR1 as SQVTM and CDR2 as ANQGSEA.

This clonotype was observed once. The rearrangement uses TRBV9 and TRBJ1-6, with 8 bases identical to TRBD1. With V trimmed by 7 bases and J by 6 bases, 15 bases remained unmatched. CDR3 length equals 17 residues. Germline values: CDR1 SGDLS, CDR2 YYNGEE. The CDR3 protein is CASSPASGGAGNSPLHF. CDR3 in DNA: TGTGCCAGCTCACCCGCCTCAGGGGGCGCGGGTAATTCACCCCTCCACTTT.

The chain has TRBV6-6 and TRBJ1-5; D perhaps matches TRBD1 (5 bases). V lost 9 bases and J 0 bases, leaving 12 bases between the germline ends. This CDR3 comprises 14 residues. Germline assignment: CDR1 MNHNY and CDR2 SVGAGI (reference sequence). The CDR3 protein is CASSDTNSNQPQHF. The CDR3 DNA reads TGTGCCAGTTCGGACACCAATAGCAATCAGCCCCAGCATTTT.